This is a list of T cell receptor beta chains from one sample in a study of somatic mutations in cytotoxic T cells in rheumatoid arthritis. Sequencing was performed with immunoSEQ multiplex PCR; in TCRdb, only in-frame clones are kept and a portion is missing. Of around 11,000 clones detected, less than 80% appear once; the ten largest clones hold 30% to 35%. Input material: CD8+ T cells sorted from blood. Receptors originate from an adult with rheumatoid arthritis. The CDR3 runs from the conserved cysteine through the conserved F or W. Fields, in order: J gene, D gene, clone size, V gene, CDR3 DNA, CDR3 protein. A D gene is named only where the DNA matches it firmly. Clone size is shown for a subset of rows, as once, few, many or a class of expanded clone.

>TRBJ2-3|.|.|TRBV6-7
TGTGCCAGCAGTTACTCGATGGACCCGCACGGCACAGATACGCAGTATTTT
CASSYSMDPHGTDTQYF
>TRBJ2-7|.|.|TRBV6-5
TGTGCCAGCAAGAATGGGGCCTACGAGCAGTACTTC
CASKNGAYEQYF
>TRBJ2-2|TRBD2|once|TRBV9
TGTGCCAGCAGCTTAGGACTAGCGGAGTACACCGGGGAGCTGTTTTTT
CASSLGLAEYTGELFF
>TRBJ2-7|.|.|TRBV5-5
TGTGCCAGCAGCCACGGGGAGCAGTACTTC
CASSHGEQYF
>TRBJ2-1|.|.|TRBV15
TGTGCCACCAGCATGGGGGGACACCGCCATGAGCAGTTCTTC
CATSMGGHRHEQFF
>TRBJ1-5|.|.|TRBV29-1
TGCAGCGTTCTACTGGGGGGGGAAGGCCAGCCCCAGCATTTT
CSVLLGGEGQPQHF
>TRBJ2-1|TRBD2|once|TRBV7-9
TGTGCCAGCAGCTCAGCGGGAGGGCCTTCCTACAATGAGCAGTTCTTC
CASSSAGGPSYNEQFF
>TRBJ2-7|.|.|TRBV19
TGTGCCAGTAGTATAGATCTGGGGCAGTACTACGAGCAGTACTTC
CASSIDLGQYYEQYF
>TRBJ2-7|.|once|TRBV6-5
TGTGCCAGCAGTTCCGGGGTCCCTGGCGAGCAGTACTTC
CASSSGVPGEQYF
>TRBJ2-7|.|few|TRBV5-1
TGTGCCAGTTTACAACAGGGAGTCGGCGAGCAGTACTTC
CASLQQGVGEQYF
>TRBJ2-7|TRBD2|few|TRBV7-6
TGTGCCAGCAGCCAGAGGACTAGCGGCTACGAGCAGTACTTC
CASSQRTSGYEQYF
>TRBJ1-1|.|few|TRBV6-5
TGTGCCAGCAGTTACTCGGCCACAGGTGGTACTGAAGCTTTCTTT
CASSYSATGGTEAFF
>TRBJ2-1|TRBD2|.|TRBV29-1
TGCAGCGTTGAAGATCGATCCGGGGGGGCTGGCAATGAGCAGTTCTTC
CSVEDRSGGAGNEQFF
>TRBJ1-1|.|.|TRBV11-3
TGTGCCAGCAGCTCCGAAGAGATTGCGGCTTTCTTT
CASSSEEIAAFF
>TRBJ2-7|TRBD1|.|TRBV28
TGTGCCAGCAGTTCGGGGACAGGGATTGCCGAGCAGTACTTC
CASSSGTGIAEQYF